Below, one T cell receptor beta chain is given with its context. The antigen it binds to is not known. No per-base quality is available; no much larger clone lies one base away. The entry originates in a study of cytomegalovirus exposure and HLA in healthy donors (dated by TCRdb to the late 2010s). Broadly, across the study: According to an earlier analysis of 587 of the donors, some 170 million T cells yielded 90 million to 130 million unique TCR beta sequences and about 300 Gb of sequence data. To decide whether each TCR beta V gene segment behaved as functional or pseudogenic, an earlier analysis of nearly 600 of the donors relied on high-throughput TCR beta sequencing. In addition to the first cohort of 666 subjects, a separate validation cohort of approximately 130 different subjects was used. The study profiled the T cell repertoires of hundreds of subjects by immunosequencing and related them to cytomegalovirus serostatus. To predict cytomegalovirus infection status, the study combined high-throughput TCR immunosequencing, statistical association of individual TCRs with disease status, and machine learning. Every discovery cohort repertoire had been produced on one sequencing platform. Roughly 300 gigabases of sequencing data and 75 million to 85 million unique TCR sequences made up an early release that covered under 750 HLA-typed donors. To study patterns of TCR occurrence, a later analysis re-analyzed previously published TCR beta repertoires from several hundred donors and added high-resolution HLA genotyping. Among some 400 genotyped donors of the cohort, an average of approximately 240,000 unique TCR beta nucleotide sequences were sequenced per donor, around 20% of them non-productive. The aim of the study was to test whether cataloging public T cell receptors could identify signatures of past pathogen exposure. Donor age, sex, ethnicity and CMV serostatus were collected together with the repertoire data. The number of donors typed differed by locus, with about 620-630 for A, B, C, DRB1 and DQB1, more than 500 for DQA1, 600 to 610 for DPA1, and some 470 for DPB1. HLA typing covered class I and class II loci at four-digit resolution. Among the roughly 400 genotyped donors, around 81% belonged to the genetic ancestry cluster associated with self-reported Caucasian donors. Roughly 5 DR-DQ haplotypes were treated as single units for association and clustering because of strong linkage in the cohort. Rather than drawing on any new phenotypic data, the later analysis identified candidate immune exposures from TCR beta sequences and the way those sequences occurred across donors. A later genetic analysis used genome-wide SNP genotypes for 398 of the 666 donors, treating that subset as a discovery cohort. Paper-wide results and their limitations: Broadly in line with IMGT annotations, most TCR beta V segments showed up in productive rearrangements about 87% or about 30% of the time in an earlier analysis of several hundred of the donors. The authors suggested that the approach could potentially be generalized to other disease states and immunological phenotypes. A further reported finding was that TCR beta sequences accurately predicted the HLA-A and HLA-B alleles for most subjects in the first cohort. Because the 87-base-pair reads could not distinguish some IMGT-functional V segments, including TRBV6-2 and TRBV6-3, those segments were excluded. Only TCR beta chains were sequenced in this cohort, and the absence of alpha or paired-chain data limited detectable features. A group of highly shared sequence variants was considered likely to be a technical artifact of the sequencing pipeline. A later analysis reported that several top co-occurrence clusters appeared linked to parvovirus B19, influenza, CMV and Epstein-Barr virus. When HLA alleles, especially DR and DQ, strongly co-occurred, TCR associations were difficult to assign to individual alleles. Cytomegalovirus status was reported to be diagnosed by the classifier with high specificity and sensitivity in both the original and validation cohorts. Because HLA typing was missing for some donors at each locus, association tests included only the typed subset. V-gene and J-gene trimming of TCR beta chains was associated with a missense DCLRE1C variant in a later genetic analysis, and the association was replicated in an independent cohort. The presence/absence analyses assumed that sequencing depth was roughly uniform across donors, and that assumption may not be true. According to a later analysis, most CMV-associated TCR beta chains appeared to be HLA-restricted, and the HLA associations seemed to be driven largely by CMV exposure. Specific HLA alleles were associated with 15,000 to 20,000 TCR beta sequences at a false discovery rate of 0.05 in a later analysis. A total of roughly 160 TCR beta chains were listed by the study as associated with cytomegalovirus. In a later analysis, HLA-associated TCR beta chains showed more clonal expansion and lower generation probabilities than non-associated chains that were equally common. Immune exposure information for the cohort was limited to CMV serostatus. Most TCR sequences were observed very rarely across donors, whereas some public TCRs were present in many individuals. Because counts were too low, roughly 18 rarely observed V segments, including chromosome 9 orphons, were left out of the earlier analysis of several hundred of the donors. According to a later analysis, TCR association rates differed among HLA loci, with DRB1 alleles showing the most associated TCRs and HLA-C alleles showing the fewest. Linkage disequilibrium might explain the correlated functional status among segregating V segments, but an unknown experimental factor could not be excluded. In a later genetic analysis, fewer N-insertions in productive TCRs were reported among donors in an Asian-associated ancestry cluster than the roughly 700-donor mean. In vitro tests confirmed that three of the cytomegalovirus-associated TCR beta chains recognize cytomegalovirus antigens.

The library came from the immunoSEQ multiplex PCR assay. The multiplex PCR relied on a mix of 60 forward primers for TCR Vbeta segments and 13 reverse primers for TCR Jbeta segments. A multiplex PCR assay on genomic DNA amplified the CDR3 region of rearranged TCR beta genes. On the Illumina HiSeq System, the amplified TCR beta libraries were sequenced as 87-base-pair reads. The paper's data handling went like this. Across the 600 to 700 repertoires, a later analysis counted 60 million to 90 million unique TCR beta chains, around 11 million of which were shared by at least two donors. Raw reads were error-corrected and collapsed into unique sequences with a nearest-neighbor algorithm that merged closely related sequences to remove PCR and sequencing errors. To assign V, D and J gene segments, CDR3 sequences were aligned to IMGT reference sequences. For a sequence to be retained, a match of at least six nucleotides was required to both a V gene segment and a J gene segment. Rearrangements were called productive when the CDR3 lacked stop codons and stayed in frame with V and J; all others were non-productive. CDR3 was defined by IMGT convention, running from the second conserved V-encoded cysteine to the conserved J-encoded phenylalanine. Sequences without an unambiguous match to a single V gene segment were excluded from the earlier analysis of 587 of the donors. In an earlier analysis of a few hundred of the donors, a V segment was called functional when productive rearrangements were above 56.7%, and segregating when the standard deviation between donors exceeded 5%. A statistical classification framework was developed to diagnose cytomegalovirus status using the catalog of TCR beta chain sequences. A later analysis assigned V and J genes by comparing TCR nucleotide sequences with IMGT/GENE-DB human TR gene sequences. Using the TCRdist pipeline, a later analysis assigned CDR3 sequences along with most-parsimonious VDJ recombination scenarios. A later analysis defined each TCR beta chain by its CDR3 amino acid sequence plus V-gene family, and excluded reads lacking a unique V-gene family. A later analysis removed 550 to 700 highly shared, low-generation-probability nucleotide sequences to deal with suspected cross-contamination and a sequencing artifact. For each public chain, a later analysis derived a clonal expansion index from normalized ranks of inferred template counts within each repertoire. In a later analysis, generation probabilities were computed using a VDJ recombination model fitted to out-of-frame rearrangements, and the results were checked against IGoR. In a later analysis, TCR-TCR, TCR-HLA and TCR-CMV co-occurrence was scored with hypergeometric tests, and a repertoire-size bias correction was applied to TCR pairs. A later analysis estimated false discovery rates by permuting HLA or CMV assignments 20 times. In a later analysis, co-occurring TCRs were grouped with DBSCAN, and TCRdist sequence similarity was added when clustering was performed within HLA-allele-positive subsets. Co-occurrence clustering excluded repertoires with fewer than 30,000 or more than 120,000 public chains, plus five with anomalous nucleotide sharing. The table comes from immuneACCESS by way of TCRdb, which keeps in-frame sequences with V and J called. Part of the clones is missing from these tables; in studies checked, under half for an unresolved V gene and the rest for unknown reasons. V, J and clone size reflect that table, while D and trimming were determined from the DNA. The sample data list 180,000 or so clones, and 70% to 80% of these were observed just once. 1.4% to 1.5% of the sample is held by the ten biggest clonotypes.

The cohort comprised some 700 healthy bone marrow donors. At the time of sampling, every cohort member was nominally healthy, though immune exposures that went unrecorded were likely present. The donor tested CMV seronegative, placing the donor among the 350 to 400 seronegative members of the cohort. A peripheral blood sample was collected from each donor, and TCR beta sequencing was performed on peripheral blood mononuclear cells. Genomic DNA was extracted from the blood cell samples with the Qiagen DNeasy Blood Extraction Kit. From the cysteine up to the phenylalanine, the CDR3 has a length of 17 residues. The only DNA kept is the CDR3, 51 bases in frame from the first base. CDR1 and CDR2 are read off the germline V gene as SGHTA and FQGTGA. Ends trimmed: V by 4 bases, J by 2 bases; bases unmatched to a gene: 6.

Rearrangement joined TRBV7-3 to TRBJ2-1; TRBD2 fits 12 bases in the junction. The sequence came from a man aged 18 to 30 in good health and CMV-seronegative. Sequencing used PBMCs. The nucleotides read TGTGCCAGCAGCTCCAAAGGACTAGCGGGGCCCTACAATGAGCAGTTCTTC. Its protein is CASSSKGLAGPYNEQFF.